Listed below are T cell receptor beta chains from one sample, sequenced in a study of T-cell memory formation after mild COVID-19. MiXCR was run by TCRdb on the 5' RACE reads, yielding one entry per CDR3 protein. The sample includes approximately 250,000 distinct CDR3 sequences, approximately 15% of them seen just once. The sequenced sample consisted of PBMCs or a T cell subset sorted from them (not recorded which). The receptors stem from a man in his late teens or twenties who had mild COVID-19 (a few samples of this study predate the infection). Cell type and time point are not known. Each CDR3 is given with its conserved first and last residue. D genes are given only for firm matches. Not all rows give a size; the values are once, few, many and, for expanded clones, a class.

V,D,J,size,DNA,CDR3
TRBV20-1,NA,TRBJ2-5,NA,TGCAGTGCTAGAGATAGGGCTGGGAACAGTCTCGAAGGAGAGACCCAGTACTTC,CSARDRAGNSLEGETQYF
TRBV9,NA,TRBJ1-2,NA,TGTGCCAGTTCAGGAAGGTCTAACTATGGCTACACCTTC,CASSGRSNYGYTF
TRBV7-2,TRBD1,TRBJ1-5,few,TGTGCCAGCAGCTTCGGGACAGGGAGCAATCAGCCCCAGCATTTT,CASSFGTGSNQPQHF
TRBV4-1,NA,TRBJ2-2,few,TGCGCCAGCCAAACAGGGTCGAACACCGGGGAGCTGTTTTTT,CASQTGSNTGELFF
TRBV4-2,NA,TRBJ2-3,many,TGTGCCAGCAGGGACACAGATACGCAGTATTTT,CASRDTDTQYF
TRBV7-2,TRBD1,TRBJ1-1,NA,TGTGCCAGCAGCCTAACGACAGGGACTGAAGCTTTCTTT,CASSLTTGTEAFF
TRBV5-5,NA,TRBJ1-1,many,TGTGCCAGCAGCTTGGGGTGGAGTCCTGAAGCTTTCTTT,CASSLGWSPEAFF
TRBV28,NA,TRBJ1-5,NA,TGTGCCAGTAGAAGGTGGCAGGTGCCTCAGCCCCAGCATTTT,CASRRWQVPQPQHF
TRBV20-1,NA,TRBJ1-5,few,TGCAGTGCCCCCCCAGATAGCAATCAGCCCCAGCATTTT,CSAPPDSNQPQHF
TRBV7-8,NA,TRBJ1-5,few,TGTGCCAGCAGCTTAGGGGACATCCAACCCCAGCATTTT,CASSLGDIQPQHF
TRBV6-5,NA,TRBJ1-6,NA,TGTGCCAGCAGGGAACAGGGTAAACCCCTCCACTTT,CASREQGKPLHF